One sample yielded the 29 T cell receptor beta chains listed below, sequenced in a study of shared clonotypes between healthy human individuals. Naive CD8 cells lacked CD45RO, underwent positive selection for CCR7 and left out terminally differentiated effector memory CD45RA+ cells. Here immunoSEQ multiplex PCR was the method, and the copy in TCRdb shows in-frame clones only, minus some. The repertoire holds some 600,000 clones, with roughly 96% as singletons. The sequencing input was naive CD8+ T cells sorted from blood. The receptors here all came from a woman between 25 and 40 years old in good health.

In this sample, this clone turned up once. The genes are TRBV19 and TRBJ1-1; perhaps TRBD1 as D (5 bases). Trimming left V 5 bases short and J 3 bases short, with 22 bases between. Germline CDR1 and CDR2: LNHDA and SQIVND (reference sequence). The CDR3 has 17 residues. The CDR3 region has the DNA TGTGCCAGTAGTCCCTCGCATCGGGGCTGGAGGGACACTGAAGCTTTCTTT. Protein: CASSPSHRGWRDTEAFF.

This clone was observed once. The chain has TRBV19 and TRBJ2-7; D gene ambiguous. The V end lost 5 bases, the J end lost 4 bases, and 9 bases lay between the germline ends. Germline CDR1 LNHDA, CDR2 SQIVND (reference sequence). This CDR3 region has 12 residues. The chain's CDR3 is CASSLNGYEQYF. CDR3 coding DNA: TGTGCCAGTAGTTTGAACGGTTACGAGCAGTACTTC.

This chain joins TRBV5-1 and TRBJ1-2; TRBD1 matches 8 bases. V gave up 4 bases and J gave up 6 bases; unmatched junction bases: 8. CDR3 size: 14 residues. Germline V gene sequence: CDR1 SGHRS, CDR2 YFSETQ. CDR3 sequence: CASSPPGRGHGYTF. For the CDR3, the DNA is TGCGCCAGCAGCCCCCCGGGCAGGGGGCATGGCTACACCTTC.

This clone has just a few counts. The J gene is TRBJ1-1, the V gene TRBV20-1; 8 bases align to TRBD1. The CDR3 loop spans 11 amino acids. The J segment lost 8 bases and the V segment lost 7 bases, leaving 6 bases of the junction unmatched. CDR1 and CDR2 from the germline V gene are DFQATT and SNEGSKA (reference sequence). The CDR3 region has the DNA TGCAGTGTCCCAGGGGGCATAGAAGCTTTCTTT. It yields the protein CSVPGGIEAFF.

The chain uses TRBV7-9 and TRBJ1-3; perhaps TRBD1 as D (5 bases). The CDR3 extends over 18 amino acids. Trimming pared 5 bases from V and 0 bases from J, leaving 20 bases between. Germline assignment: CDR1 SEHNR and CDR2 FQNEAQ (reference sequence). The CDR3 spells CASSNLLSGPYSGNTIYF. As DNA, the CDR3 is TGTGCCAGCAGCAACTTACTGTCAGGGCCATACTCTGGAAACACCATATATTTT.

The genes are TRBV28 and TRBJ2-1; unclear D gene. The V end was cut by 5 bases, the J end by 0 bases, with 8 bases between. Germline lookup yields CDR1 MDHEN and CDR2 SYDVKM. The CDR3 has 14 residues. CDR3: CASSVSSSYNEQFF. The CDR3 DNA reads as TGTGCCAGCAGTGTATCTAGCTCCTACAATGAGCAGTTCTTC.

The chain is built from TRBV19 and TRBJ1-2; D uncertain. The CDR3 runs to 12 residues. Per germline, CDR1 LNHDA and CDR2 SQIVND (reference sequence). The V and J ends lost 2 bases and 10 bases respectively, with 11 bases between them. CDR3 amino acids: CASSISFIDYTF. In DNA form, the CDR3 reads TGTGCCAGTAGTATATCCTTTATAGACTACACCTTC. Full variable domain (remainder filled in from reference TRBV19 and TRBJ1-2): DGGITQSPKYLFRKEGQNVTLSCEQNLNHDAMYWYRQDPGQGLRLIYYSQIVNDFQKGDIAEGYSVSREKKESFPLTVTSAQKNPTAFYLCASSISFIDYTFGSGTRLTVV.

The CDR3 loop reads CASSMTSGAGELFF. The CDR3 nucleotides are TGTGCCAGTAGTATGACTAGCGGGGCCGGGGAGCTGTTTTTT. The J gene is TRBJ2-2, the V gene TRBV19, with TRBD2 identical over 11 bases. After removal of 3 bases from V and 6 bases from J, the junction contained 0 bases not matched to a gene. The CDR3 is 14 residues long. Germline CDR1 is LNHDA and CDR2 is SQIVND (reference sequence).

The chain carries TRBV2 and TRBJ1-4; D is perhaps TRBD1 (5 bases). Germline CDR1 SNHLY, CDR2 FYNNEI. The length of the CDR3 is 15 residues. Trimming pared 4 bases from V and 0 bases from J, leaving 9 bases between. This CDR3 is CASSAQTATNEKLFF. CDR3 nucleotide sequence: TGTGCCAGCAGTGCACAGACAGCAACTAATGAAAAACTGTTTTTT. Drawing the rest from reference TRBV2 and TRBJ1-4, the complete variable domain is EPEVTQTPSHQVTQMGQEVILRCVPISNHLYFYWYRQILGQKVEFLVSFYNNEISEKSEIFDDQFSVERPDGSNFTLKIRSTKLEDSAMYFCASSAQTATNEKLFFGSGTQLSVL.

CDR3 coding DNA: TGTGCCAGCAGCCCCCCGCCCGGGACTAGCGATGAATTCTCCTACGAGCAGTACTTC. This translates into CASSPPPGTSDEFSYEQYF. V is TRBV14 and J is TRBJ2-7; 10 nucleotides match TRBD2. The V gene end was trimmed by 4 bases and the J gene end by 0 bases; junction bases not matched to a gene: 15. Germline values: CDR1 SGHDN, CDR2 FVKESK. The CDR3 length is 19 residues.

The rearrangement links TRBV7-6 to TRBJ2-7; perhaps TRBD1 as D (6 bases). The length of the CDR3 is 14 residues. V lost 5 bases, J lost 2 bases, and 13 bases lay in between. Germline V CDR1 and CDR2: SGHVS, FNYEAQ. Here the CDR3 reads CASSPTGNPYEQYF. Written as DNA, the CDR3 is TGTGCCAGCAGCCCGACAGGAAATCCCTACGAGCAGTACTTC. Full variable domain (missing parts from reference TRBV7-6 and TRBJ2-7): GAGVSQSPRYKVTKRGQDVALRCDPISGHVSLYWYRQALGQGPEFLTYFNYEAQQDKSGLPNDRFSAERPEGSISTLTIQRTEQRDSAMYRCASSPTGNPYEQYFGPGTRLTVT.

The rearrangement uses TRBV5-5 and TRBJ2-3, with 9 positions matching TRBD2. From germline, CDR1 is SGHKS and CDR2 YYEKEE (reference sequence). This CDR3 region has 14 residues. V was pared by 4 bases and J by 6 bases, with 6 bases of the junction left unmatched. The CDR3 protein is CASSTGLAGDTQYF. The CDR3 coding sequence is TGTGCCAGCAGCACGGGACTAGCTGGGGATACGCAGTATTTT.

CDR3 bases: TGTGCCAGCAGCTTAGATGGCAGGGGGATCGGAAACACCATATATTTT. As protein: CASSLDGRGIGNTIYF. This rearrangement joins TRBV11-2 to TRBJ1-3, with 7 bases fitting TRBD1. Trimming took 0 bases from V and 4 from J; bases not matched to a gene: 6. Germline V gene data show CDR1 as SGHAT and CDR2 as FQNNGV. The CDR3 extends over 16 amino acids.

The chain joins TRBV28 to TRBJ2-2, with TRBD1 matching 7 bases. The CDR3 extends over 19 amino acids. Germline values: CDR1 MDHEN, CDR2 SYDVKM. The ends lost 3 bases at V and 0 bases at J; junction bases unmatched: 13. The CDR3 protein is CASSFSYDRAAPNTGELFF. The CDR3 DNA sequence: TGTGCCAGCAGTTTTTCCTATGACAGGGCCGCACCGAACACCGGGGAGCTGTTTTTT.

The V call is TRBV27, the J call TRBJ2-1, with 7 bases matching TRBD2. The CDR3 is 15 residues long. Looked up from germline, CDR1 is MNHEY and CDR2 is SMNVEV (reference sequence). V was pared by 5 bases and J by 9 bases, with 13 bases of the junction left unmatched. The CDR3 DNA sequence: TGTGCCAGCAGTACCTGGACTAGAAACCCGGCTGAGCAGTTCTTC. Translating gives CASSTWTRNPAEQFF.

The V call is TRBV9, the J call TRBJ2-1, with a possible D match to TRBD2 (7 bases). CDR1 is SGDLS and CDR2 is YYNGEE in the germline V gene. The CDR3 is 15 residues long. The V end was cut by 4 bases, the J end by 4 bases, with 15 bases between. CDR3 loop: CASSPFEGGYNEQFF. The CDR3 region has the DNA TGTGCCAGCAGCCCCTTTGAGGGGGGGTACAATGAGCAGTTCTTC. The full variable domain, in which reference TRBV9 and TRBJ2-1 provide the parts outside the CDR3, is DSGVTQTPKHLITATGQRVTLRCSPRSGDLSVYWYQQSLDQGLQFLIQYYNGEERAKGNILERFSAQQFPDLHSELNLSSLELGDSALYFCASSPFEGGYNEQFFGPGTRLTVL.

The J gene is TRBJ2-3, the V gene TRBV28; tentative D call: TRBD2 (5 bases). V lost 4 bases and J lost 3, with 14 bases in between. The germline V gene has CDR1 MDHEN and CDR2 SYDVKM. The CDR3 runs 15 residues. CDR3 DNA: TGTGCCAGCAGTTCCGAGGGTTTTGTTACAGATACGCAGTATTTT. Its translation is CASSSEGFVTDTQYF.

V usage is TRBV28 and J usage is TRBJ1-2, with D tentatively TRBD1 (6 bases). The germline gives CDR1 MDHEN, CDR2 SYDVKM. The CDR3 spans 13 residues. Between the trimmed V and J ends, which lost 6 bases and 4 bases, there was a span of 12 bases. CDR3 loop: CASSPETGYGYTF. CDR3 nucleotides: TGTGCCAGCAGCCCCGAGACAGGCTATGGCTACACCTTC.

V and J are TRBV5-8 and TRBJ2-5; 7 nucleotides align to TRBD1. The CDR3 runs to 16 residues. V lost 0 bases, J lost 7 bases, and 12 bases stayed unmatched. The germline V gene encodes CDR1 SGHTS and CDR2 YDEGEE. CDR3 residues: CASSLALRTGRGTQYF. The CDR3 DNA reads TGTGCCAGCAGCTTGGCCCTCCGGACAGGACGGGGGACCCAGTACTTC.

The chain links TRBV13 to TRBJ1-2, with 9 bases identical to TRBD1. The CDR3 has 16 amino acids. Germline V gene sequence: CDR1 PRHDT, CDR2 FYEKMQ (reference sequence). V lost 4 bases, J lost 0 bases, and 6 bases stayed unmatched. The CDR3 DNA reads TGTGCCAGCAGCTCCTCAGACAGGGGGGCTAACTATGGCTACACCTTC. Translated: CASSSSDRGANYGYTF.

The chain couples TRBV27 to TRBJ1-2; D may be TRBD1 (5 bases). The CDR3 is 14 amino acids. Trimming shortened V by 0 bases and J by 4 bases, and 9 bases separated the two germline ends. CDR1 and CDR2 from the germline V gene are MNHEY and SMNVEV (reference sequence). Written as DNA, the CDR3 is TGTGCCAGCAGTTTATCGCCAGGGCTCTATGGCTACACCTTC. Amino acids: CASSLSPGLYGYTF.

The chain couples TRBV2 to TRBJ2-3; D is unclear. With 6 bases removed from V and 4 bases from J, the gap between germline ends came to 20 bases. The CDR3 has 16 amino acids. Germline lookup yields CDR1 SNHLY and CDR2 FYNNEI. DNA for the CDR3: TGTGCCAGCAGGGGATCCCGGTCGTCCCAGGCAGATACGCAGTATTTT. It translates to CASRGSRSSQADTQYF.

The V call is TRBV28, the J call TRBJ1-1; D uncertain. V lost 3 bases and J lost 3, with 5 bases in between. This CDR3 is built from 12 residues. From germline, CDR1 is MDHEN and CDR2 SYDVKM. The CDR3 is CASSFPDTEAFF. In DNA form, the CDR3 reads TGTGCCAGCAGTTTCCCGGACACTGAAGCTTTCTTT.

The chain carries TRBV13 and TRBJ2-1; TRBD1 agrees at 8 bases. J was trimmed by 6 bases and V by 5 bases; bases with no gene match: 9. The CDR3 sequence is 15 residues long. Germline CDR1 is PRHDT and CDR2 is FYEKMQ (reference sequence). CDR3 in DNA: TGTGCCAGCAGCCCCACAGGGGGTATTCGCAATGAGCAGTTCTTC. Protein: CASSPTGGIRNEQFF.

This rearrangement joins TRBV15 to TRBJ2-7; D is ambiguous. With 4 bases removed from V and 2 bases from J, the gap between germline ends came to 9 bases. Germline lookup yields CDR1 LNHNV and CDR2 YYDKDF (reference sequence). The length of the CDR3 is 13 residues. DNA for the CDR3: TGTGCCACCAGCACAGGACGTACCTACGAGCAGTACTTC. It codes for CATSTGRTYEQYF.

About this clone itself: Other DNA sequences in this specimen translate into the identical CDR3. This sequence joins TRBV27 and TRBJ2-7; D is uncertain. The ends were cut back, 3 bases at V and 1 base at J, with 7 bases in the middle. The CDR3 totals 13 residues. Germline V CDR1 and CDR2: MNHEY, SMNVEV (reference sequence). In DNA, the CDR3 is TGTGCCAGCAGTTTCGGCTATTCCTACGAGCAGTACTTC. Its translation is CASSFGYSYEQYF.

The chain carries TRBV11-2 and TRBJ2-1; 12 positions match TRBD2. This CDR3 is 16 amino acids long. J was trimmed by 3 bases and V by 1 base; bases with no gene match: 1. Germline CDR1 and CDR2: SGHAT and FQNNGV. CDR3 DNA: TGTGCCAGCAGCTTAGGGGGACTAGCGGGCTACAATGAGCAGTTCTTC. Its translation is CASSLGGLAGYNEQFF.

This CDR3 is CASGTASSYEQYF. In DNA form, the CDR3 reads TGCGCCAGCGGCACGGCGAGCTCCTACGAGCAGTACTTC. This chain joins TRBV5-1 and TRBJ2-7; no clear D. This CDR3 is built from 13 residues. V lost 7 bases and J lost 0, with 11 bases in between. The germline V gene encodes CDR1 SGHRS and CDR2 YFSETQ.

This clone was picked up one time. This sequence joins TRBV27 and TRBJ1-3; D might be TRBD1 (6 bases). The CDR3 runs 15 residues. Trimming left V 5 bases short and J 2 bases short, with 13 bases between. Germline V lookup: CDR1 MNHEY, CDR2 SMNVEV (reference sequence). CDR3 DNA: TGTGCCAGCAGTACCCGGGGGGGCCCTGGAAACACCATATATTTT. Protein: CASSTRGGPGNTIYF.